The 7 T cell receptor beta chains in this list originate from one sample, sequenced in a study of T cell responses to AZD1222 COVID-19 vaccine. Only in-frame clones appear in the TCRdb table, and some are missing; sequencing was by immunoSEQ multiplex PCR. The table lists 150,000 or so clones. The sequenced sample consisted of peripheral blood. Receptors were obtained from an adult in good health.

V is TRBV19 and J is TRBJ2-4; TRBD1 agrees at 7 bases. The CDR3 runs 15 residues. The germline V gene has CDR1 LNHDA and CDR2 SQIVND (reference sequence). J lost 4 bases, V lost 3 bases, and 6 bases had no gene match. The CDR3 sequence: CASSIFVTGKNIQYF. The CDR3 nucleotides are TGTGCCAGTAGTATTTTCGTGACAGGGAAAAACATTCAGTACTTC.

The CDR3 nucleotides are TGTGCCAGCAGGGAGCGAGAGACCCAGTACTTC. Residues: CASRERETQYF. V usage is TRBV6-6 and J usage is TRBJ2-5; D is unclear. V gave up 6 bases and J gave up 4 bases, with 6 bases separating them. CDR1 and CDR2 (germline): MNHNY, SVGAGI (reference sequence). The CDR3 extends over 11 amino acids.

The chain recombines TRBV6-1 with TRBJ1-2; unclear D gene. The germline V and J ends were trimmed by 2 bases and 4 bases, with 8 bases remaining between them. Germline V gene lookup returns CDR1 MNHNS and CDR2 SASEGT. This CDR3 region has 13 residues. In DNA, the CDR3 is TGTGCCAGCAGTGAAACCGTGGGCTATGGCTACACCTTC. Encoded protein: CASSETVGYGYTF.

V usage is TRBV28 and J usage is TRBJ2-7, with D perhaps matching TRBD2 (5 bases). Germline CDR1 and CDR2: MDHEN and SYDVKM. The CDR3 is 12 amino acids. With 8 bases removed from V and 3 bases from J, the gap between germline ends came to 11 bases. CDR3 loop: CASAPGIYEQYF. The DNA of the CDR3 is TGTGCCAGCGCCCCGGGGATCTACGAGCAGTACTTC.

The chain has TRBV19 and TRBJ2-7, with TRBD2 matching over 13 bases. Trimming at V came to 5 bases and at J to 5 bases, leaving 6 bases not matched to a gene. The CDR3 runs to 15 residues. The germline CDR1 and CDR2 sequences are LNHDA and SQIVND (reference sequence). The CDR3 reads CASSLGLAGRNEQYF. CDR3 nucleotides: TGTGCCAGTAGTCTGGGACTAGCGGGGCGCAACGAGCAGTACTTC.

As to this clone: Other nucleotide sequences in the sample specify the same CDR3. The V gene is TRBV19, the J gene TRBJ1-1; tentative D call: TRBD1 (6 bases). The CDR3 sequence is 13 residues long. The V end lost 4 bases, the J end lost 1 base, and 7 bases lay between the germline ends. CDR1 is LNHDA and CDR2 is SQIVND in the germline V gene (reference sequence). The CDR3 bases are TGTGCCAGTAGTACGACAGGGAACACTGAAGCTTTCTTT. This translates into CASSTTGNTEAFF.

J is TRBJ1-1 and V is TRBV10-2; D is perhaps TRBD1 (5 bases). This CDR3 contains 16 residues. V gave up 0 bases and J gave up 8 bases, with 19 bases separating them. CDR1 and CDR2 (germline): WSHSY, SAAADI. The CDR3 here is CASSESRIWGPEEAFF. CDR3 nucleotides: TGCGCCAGCAGTGAGTCGAGGATTTGGGGACCAGAGGAAGCTTTCTTT.